Presented here are 10 T cell receptor beta chains from one specimen sequenced in a study of T-cell memory formation after mild COVID-19. TCRdb redid the calling of the 5' RACE reads with MiXCR, one entry per CDR3 protein. Here the sample spans just under 350,000 distinct CDR3 sequences, 10% to 15% being singletons. The sample consisted of PBMCs or a T cell subset sorted from them (not recorded which). The receptors originated from a man in his late teens or twenties who had mild COVID-19 (a few samples of this study predate the infection). Cell type and time point are not known.

In this sample, this clonotype turned up many times. The V call is TRBV29-1, the J call TRBJ2-1; TRBD2 matches at 12 bases. Per the germline V gene, CDR1 is SQVTM and CDR2 is ANQGSEA. Trimming removed 5 bases from V and 6 bases from J; junction bases left unmatched: 5. The CDR3 is 14 residues long. This CDR3 is CSVTLAGGPNEQFF. The CDR3 DNA sequence: TGCAGCGTTACCCTAGCGGGGGGGCCCAATGAGCAGTTCTTC.

J is TRBJ2-7 and V is TRBV12-3 or TRBV12-4, with 13 bases that match TRBD2. The CDR3 runs to 15 residues. Trimming at V came to 6 bases and at J to 3 bases, leaving 5 bases not matched to a gene. CDR3 sequence reads: CASRSTSGGDYEQYF. The CDR3 DNA sequence: TGTGCCAGCAGGAGTACTAGCGGGGGGGACTACGAGCAGTACTTC.

The rearrangement joins TRBV29-1 to TRBJ1-1; D call uncertain. The V and J ends lost 6 bases and 6 bases respectively, with 20 bases between them. CDR3 length: 14 amino acids. The V gene's germline CDR1 is SQVTM and CDR2 ANQGSEA. This CDR3 reads CSVAPQWQSAEAFF. The CDR3, as DNA: TGCAGCGTGGCCCCTCAGTGGCAGAGCGCTGAAGCTTTCTTT. Combining the CDR3 with reference TRBV29-1 and TRBJ1-1 gives the whole variable domain SAVISQKPSRDICQRGTSLTIQCQVDSQVTMMFWYRQQPGQSLTLIATANQGSEATYESGFVIDKFPISRPNLTFSTLTVSNMSPEDSSIYLCSVAPQWQSAEAFFGQGTRLTVV.

J is TRBJ2-7 and V is TRBV6-5; D perhaps matches TRBD1 (6 bases). Germline CDR1 and CDR2: MNHEY and SVGAGI. This CDR3 is 14 amino acids long. Trimming took off 8 bases at V and 5 bases at J, with 19 bases between the two ends. The CDR3 DNA follows: TGTGCCAGCGGTGAGCTACAGGGTTCCCACGAGCAGTACTTC. Translated, it gives CASGELQGSHEQYF.

In this sample, this clonotype turned up a few times. The chain carries TRBV5-6 and TRBJ1-5, with D unclear. Germline values: CDR1 SGHDT, CDR2 YYEEEE. CDR3 length: 14 residues. With 1 base removed from V and 5 bases from J, the gap between germline ends came to 10 bases. The CDR3 sequence: CASSLLFGDQPQHF. In nucleotides, the CDR3 is TGTGCCAGCAGCTTGCTTTTCGGGGATCAGCCCCAGCATTTT.

This clonotype has at least ten counts. This chain links TRBV7-9 with TRBJ1-1, with 9 bases lining up with TRBD1. The CDR3 extends over 13 amino acids. After removal of 6 bases from V and 3 bases from J, the junction contained 2 bases not matched to a gene. Germline assignment: CDR1 SEHNR and CDR2 FQNEAQ (reference sequence). The CDR3 sequence is CASRQGADTEAFF. Here the CDR3 DNA reads TGTGCCAGCAGACAGGGGGCCGACACTGAAGCTTTCTTT.

A few counts support this clonotype. The chain links TRBV28 to TRBJ2-3; 7 positions agree with TRBD1. The trim removed 2 bases at V and 2 bases at J, leaving 10 bases unmatched. The CDR3 is made up of 17 amino acids. The germline V gene has CDR1 MDHEN and CDR2 SYDVKM. Written as DNA, the CDR3 is TGTGCCAGCAGTTTAGCCGGGGCAGGGGGATACACAGATACGCAGTATTTT. Translating it yields CASSLAGAGGYTDTQYF.

At least ten counts were recorded for this clonotype. The chain couples TRBV7-2 to TRBJ2-4; tentatively, D is TRBD1 (6 bases). Germline V gene data show CDR1 as SGHTA and CDR2 as FQGNSA. The V and J ends lost 5 bases and 1 base respectively, with 12 bases between them. This CDR3 has 15 amino acids. CDR3 amino acids: CASSQMRGAKNIQYF. The CDR3 nucleotides are TGTGCCAGCAGCCAGATGAGGGGGGCCAAAAACATTCAGTACTTC.

The chain couples TRBV12-3 or TRBV12-4 to TRBJ1-6; D is ambiguous. Between the trimmed V and J ends, which lost 5 bases and 0 bases, there was a span of 11 bases. The length of the CDR3 is 16 residues. The CDR3 nucleotides read TGTGCCAGCAGTCCTGGACTGAGCTCCTATAATTCACCCCTCCACTTT. Translating it yields CASSPGLSSYNSPLHF.

This clonotype came up a few times. This rearrangement joins TRBV7-9 to TRBJ1-5; D is uncertain. The CDR3 runs to 12 residues. Germline loops: CDR1 SEHNR, CDR2 FQNEAQ (reference sequence). With 5 bases removed from V and 7 bases from J, the gap between germline ends came to 9 bases. CDR3 in amino acids: CASSPGAQPQHF. For the CDR3, the DNA is TGTGCCAGCAGCCCAGGCGCGCAGCCCCAGCATTTT.